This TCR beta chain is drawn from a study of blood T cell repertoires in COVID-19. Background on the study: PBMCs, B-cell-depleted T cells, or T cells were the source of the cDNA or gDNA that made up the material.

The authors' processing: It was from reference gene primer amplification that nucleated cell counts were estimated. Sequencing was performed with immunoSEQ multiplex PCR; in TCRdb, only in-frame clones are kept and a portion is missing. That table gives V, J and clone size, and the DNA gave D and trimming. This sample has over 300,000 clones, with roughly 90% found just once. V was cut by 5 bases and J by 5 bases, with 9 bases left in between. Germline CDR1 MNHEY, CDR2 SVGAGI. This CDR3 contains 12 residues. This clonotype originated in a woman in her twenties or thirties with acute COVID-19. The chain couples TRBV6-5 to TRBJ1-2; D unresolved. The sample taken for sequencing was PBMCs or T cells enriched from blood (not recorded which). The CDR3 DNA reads TGTGCCAGCAGTCTAACACAGTATGGCTACACCTTC. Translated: CASSLTQYGYTF.